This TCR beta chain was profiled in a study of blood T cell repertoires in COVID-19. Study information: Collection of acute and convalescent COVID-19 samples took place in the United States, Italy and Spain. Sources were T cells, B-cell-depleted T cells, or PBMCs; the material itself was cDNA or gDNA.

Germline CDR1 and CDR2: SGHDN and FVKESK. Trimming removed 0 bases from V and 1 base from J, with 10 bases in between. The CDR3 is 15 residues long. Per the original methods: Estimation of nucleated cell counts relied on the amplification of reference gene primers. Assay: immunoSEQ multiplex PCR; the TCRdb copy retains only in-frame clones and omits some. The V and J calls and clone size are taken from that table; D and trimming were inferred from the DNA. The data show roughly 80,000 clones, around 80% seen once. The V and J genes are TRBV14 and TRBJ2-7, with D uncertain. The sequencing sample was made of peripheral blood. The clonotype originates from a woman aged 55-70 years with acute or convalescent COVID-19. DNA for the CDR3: TGTGCCAGCAGCCAAGATCTCGCCAGGTCCTACGAGCAGTACTTC. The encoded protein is CASSQDLARSYEQYF.